The clone carrying this T cell receptor beta chain has more than one count but fewer than ten. This record comes from a study of response to subunit inactivated influenza vaccine. TCRdb ran MiXCR on the RT-PCR reads and lists one entry per CDR3 protein. Of about 170,000 distinct CDR3 sequences in the sample, over 9.5% were seen once. Germline CDR1 SQVTM, CDR2 ANQGSEA. The CDR3 is 13 residues long. V was pared by 4 bases and J by 7 bases, with 14 bases between. These data were also reused for a study on T cells expressing NK-cell markers. From that paper: Generation of TCR beta cDNA was performed by 5'RACE template switching incorporating UMIs. All TCR beta repertoires analysed originated from sorted CD3+CD56+NKG2C+, CD3+CD56+NKG2C- and CD3+CD56-NKG2C+ T cells.

The material was CD8+ T cells sorted from PBMCs, obtained 11 to 12 days after vaccination. The sequence was collected from a man aged 50 to 60 who received an inactivated influenza vaccine. The chain couples TRBV29-1 to TRBJ1-3; no reliable D call. The CDR3 DNA reads TGCAGCGTTGTCCCAGGCGAAGGGAACACCATATATTTT. Translation: CSVVPGEGNTIYF. Full variable domain (rest looked up from reference TRBV29-1 and TRBJ1-3): SAVISQKPSRDICQRGTSLTIQCQVDSQVTMMFWYRQQPGQSLTLIATANQGSEATYESGFVIDKFPISRPNLTFSTLTVSNMSPEDSSIYLCSVVPGEGNTIYFGEGSWLTVV.